A single sample gave rise to the 23 T cell receptor beta chains below, sequenced in a study of control samples from healthy donors and cancer patients (TCRdb year 2020). Receptor amplification or capture employed the immunoSEQ multiplex PCR assay. Here the immuneACCESS table is served through TCRdb, limited to in-frame sequences with V and J called. Missing clones are a known gap in these copies; in checked studies unresolved V genes cover under half, and the rest lacks a known reason. This sample is represented by 60,000 to 70,000 clones; about 80% of them were singletons. The ten largest clonotypes hold approximately 2.9% of the sample. The specimen sequenced was PBMCs. The receptor source for this set is a woman aged 45-60 years with lung cancer.

The chain recombines TRBV5-5 with TRBJ1-1; D remains unclear. This CDR3 is 15 amino acids long. With 4 bases removed from V and 0 bases from J, the gap between germline ends came to 13 bases. The germline CDR1 and CDR2 sequences are SGHKS and YYEKEE (reference sequence). The CDR3 coding sequence is TGTGCCAGCAGCCTGGAGGCAGGCCTGAACACTGAAGCTTTCTTT. As protein: CASSLEAGLNTEAFF. Based on the CDR3 plus reference TRBV5-5 and TRBJ1-1, the full variable domain is DAGVTQSPTHLIKTRGQQVTLRCSPISGHKSVSWYQQVLGQGPQFIFQYYEKEERGRGNFPDRFSARQFPNYSSELNVNALLLGDSALYLCASSLEAGLNTEAFFGQGTRLTVV.

The rearrangement joins TRBV5-4 to TRBJ1-6, with 11 nucleotides matching TRBD1. Germline values: CDR1 SGHNT, CDR2 YYREEE (reference sequence). The ends lost 4 bases at V and 4 bases at J; junction bases unmatched: 4. This CDR3 region has 16 residues. This CDR3 is CASSQDRGPYNSPLHF. CDR3 nucleotide sequence: TGTGCCAGCAGCCAGGACAGGGGGCCTTATAATTCACCCCTCCACTTT.

The chain joins TRBV6-5 to TRBJ1-1; D unresolved. Trimming cost V 6 bases and J 0 bases, with 11 bases left between them. This CDR3 is 14 amino acids long. In germline, CDR1 is MNHEY, CDR2 SVGAGI. CDR3 protein: CASSSPGVNTEAFF. CDR3 nucleotide sequence: TGTGCCAGCAGCTCTCCTGGAGTGAACACTGAAGCTTTCTTT.

The chain couples TRBV7-2 to TRBJ2-1; 8 nucleotides align to TRBD2. The germline V gene encodes CDR1 SGHTA and CDR2 FQGNSA. V shed 3 bases and J 0 bases; nucleotides not matched to a gene: 4. The CDR3 covers 16 residues. The CDR3 reads CASSFGGGSSYNEQFF. CDR3 in DNA: TGTGCCAGCAGCTTTGGCGGGGGGTCCTCCTACAATGAGCAGTTCTTC. The whole variable domain, remainder taken from reference TRBV7-2 and TRBJ2-1, is GAGVSQSPSNKVTEKGKDVELRCDPISGHTALYWYRQSLGQGLEFLIYFQGNSAPDKSGLPSDRFSAERTGGSVSTLTIQRTQQEDSAVYLCASSFGGGSSYNEQFFGPGTRLTVL.

This chain joins TRBV5-5 and TRBJ1-1; a possible D gene is TRBD1 (6 bases). V was shortened by 1 base and J by 1 base, with 11 bases between the two germline ends. This CDR3 has 15 residues. Germline V gene lookup returns CDR1 SGHKS and CDR2 YYEKEE (reference sequence). CDR3 loop: CASSLSRGPNTEAFF. The CDR3 DNA sequence: TGTGCCAGCAGCTTGAGTCGGGGGCCGAACACTGAAGCTTTCTTT.

The chain recombines TRBV15 with TRBJ2-7, with D unclear. Germline V lookup: CDR1 LNHNV, CDR2 YYDKDF (reference sequence). V was cut by 0 bases and J by 3 bases, with 6 bases left in between. There are 13 residues in the CDR3. Here the CDR3 DNA reads TGTGCCACCAGCAGAGACAGCTACTACGAGCAGTACTTC. Its translation is CATSRDSYYEQYF.

The rearrangement joins TRBV2 to TRBJ1-2, with 11 bases matching TRBD1. V lost 3 bases to trimming and J lost 8 bases; unmatched junction nucleotides: 11. This CDR3 is built from 16 residues. CDR1 and CDR2 from the germline V gene are SNHLY and FYNNEI. CDR3 DNA sequence: TGTGCCAGCAGTGAGCCTCCGGGACAGGGGGTGGGAGGCTACACCTTC. Translated: CASSEPPGQGVGGYTF.

This chain connects TRBV19 to TRBJ1-1; D remains ambiguous. This CDR3 comprises 11 residues. CDR1 is LNHDA and CDR2 is SQIVND in the germline V gene (reference sequence). Trimming took off 6 bases at V and 3 bases at J, with 5 bases between the two ends. In nucleotides, the CDR3 is TGTGCCAGTAGAGGAGACACTGAAGCTTTCTTT. Translating gives CASRGDTEAFF.

In this sample, this clone is medium-sized. The genes are TRBV19 and TRBJ1-5; TRBD1 might be the D (5 bases). CDR1 is LNHDA, CDR2 SQIVND, per germline (reference sequence). The CDR3 consists of 17 residues. Between the trimmed V and J ends, which lost 2 bases and 1 base, there was a span of 15 bases. CDR3 bases: TGTGCCAGTAGTATACTCCAGAGGGGACCCAGCAATCAGCCCCAGCATTTT. Translating it yields CASSILQRGPSNQPQHF.

This clone was recorded once. V and J are TRBV2 and TRBJ2-5; D might be TRBD1 (5 bases). Trimming took 4 bases from V and 5 from J, leaving 14 bases between them. CDR1 is SNHLY, CDR2 FYNNEI, per germline. CDR3 size: 14 residues. Here the CDR3 reads CASSVTPGRETQYF. The CDR3 region has the DNA TGTGCCAGCAGTGTCACACCAGGGCGCGAGACCCAGTACTTC.

This chain connects TRBV28 to TRBJ1-1; D gene unclear. The CDR3 length is 14 residues. Trimming stripped 2 bases from V and 0 bases from J, with 7 bases between. The germline CDR1 and CDR2 sequences are MDHEN and SYDVKM. The CDR3 DNA is TGTGCCAGCAGTTTAGTGTCGCTGAACACTGAAGCTTTCTTT. Protein: CASSLVSLNTEAFF.

This chain joins TRBV18 and TRBJ1-5; TRBD1 aligns across 7 bases. The CDR3 totals 14 residues. Per the germline V gene, CDR1 is KGHSH and CDR2 is LQKENI. The junction had 3 bases not matched to a gene; V was cut back by 4 bases and J by 3 bases. The chain's CDR3 is CASSRTGINQPQHF. CDR3 bases: TGTGCCAGCTCACGGACAGGAATCAATCAGCCCCAGCATTTT.

The genes are TRBV4-2 and TRBJ1-2; 9 bases fit TRBD1. The CDR3 is 16 residues long. Germline V CDR1 and CDR2: LGHNA, YNFKEQ. The V segment lost 0 bases and the J segment 8 bases; nucleotides outside the gene matches: 10. Here the CDR3 reads CASSQDPGTGLGGYTF. CDR3 in DNA: TGTGCCAGCAGCCAAGATCCCGGGACAGGGTTAGGGGGCTACACCTTC.

V and J are TRBV2 and TRBJ1-2; 8 bases are shared with TRBD1. CDR1 SNHLY and CDR2 FYNNEI come from the germline V gene. After removal of 7 bases from V and 5 bases from J, the junction contained 3 bases not matched to a gene. This CDR3 region has 12 residues. The CDR3 DNA reads as TGTGCCAGCAAGGGGACAGGATATGGCTACACCTTC. Amino acid sequence: CASKGTGYGYTF.

The table lists this clone with a count of one. The chain is built from TRBV6-1 and TRBJ1-1; D is undetermined. Germline lookup yields CDR1 MNHNS and CDR2 SASEGT. The germline V and J ends were trimmed by 2 bases and 1 base, with 8 bases remaining between them. The CDR3 contains 14 residues. DNA for the CDR3: TGTGCCAGCAGTGAATCGGGGAAGAACACTGAAGCTTTCTTT. Its translation is CASSESGKNTEAFF.

This clone showed up just a few times. This chain connects TRBV7-9 to TRBJ2-7; 7 nucleotides align to TRBD1. With 0 bases clipped from V and 4 bases from J, the junction kept 6 bases outside the gene matches. Germline V CDR1 and CDR2: SEHNR, FQNEAQ (reference sequence). The CDR3 spans 15 residues. CDR3 sequence (DNA): TGTGCCAGCAGCTTAGCCGGGACAGTTTCTTACGAGCAGTACTTC. Encoded protein: CASSLAGTVSYEQYF. Based on the CDR3 plus reference TRBV7-9 and TRBJ2-7, the full variable domain is DTGVSQNPRHKITKRGQNVTFRCDPISEHNRLYWYRQTLGQGPEFLTYFQNEAQLEKSRLLSDRFSAERPKGSFSTLEIQRTEQGDSAMYLCASSLAGTVSYEQYFGPGTRLTVT.

The CDR3 DNA sequence: TGTGCCAGCAGCTTAACGGAGAACACTGAAGCTTTCTTT. Its protein product is CASSLTENTEAFF. The gene calls are TRBV7-3 and TRBJ1-1, with no clear D. Germline CDR1 reads SGHTA; CDR2 reads FQGTGA. The V end was cut by 0 bases, the J end by 1 base, with 3 bases between. This CDR3 has 13 residues. The whole variable domain, remainder taken from reference TRBV7-3 and TRBJ1-1, is GAGVSQTPSNKVTEKGKYVELRCDPISGHTALYWYRQSLGQGPEFLIYFQGTGAADDSGLPNDRFFAVRPEGSVSTLKIQRTERGDSAVYLCASSLTENTEAFFGQGTRLTVV.

The J gene is TRBJ2-7, the V gene TRBV11-3; 7 bases align to TRBD1. CDR1 is SGHNT and CDR2 is YENEEA in the germline V gene. The CDR3 runs 12 residues. V gave up 3 bases and J gave up 9 bases; unmatched junction bases: 5. The CDR3 spells CASSLLDRAQYF. DNA of the CDR3: TGTGCCAGCAGCTTGCTCGACAGGGCGCAGTACTTC.

CDR3 sequence reads: CATSDSEQPNEKLFF. The CDR3 DNA follows: TGTGCCACCAGTGATTCAGAACAGCCGAATGAAAAACTGTTTTTT. J is TRBJ1-4 and V is TRBV24-1; D gene ambiguous. This CDR3 has 15 residues. Germline CDR1 reads KGHDR; CDR2 reads SFDVKD. The germline V and J ends were trimmed by 2 bases and 5 bases, with 11 bases remaining between them.

The chain has TRBV28 and TRBJ1-5; no clear D gene. The CDR3 length is 13 residues. V lost 5 bases to trimming and J lost 7 bases, with 12 bases between them. Germline lookup yields CDR1 MDHEN and CDR2 SYDVKM. CDR3 amino acids: CASSPVMGQPQHF. The CDR3 DNA sequence: TGTGCCAGCAGTCCGGTGATGGGCCAGCCCCAGCATTTT.

This rearrangement joins TRBV29-1 to TRBJ2-1, with 9 bases aligning to TRBD1. CDR1 SQVTM and CDR2 ANQGSEA come from the germline V gene. The V and J ends lost 4 bases and 3 bases, in that order; junction bases with no gene match: 10. The CDR3 is made up of 16 amino acids. In DNA form, the CDR3 reads TGCAGCGTTGCGAAGGACAGGGGCCATAACTACAATGAGCAGTTCTTC. Its translation: CSVAKDRGHNYNEQFF.

A single count supports this clone. The genes are TRBV21-1 and TRBJ1-6. TRBV21-1 is classified as a pseudogene. This CDR3 spans 15 amino acids. The CDR3: CASSKSPGRHSPLHF. The CDR3 DNA sequence: TGTGCCAGCAGCAAATCCCCGGGCCGCCATTCACCCCTCCACTTT.

This sequence joins TRBV19 and TRBJ1-2, with D possibly TRBD1 on 6 matching bases. Germline CDR1 is LNHDA and CDR2 is SQIVND (reference sequence). This CDR3 has 15 amino acids. Deletions cut 3 bases from V and 7 bases from J, with 18 bases between. DNA for the CDR3: TGTGCCAGTAGTATCCAGACAGGAGTGGGCTCTGGCTACACCTTC. It is translated as CASSIQTGVGSGYTF.